Following are 4 T cell receptor beta chains from one sample sequenced in a study of T cell repertoires in cytomegalovirus infection. TCRdb passed the reads through MiXCR, listing each CDR3 protein once. The sample gives about 200,000 distinct CDR3 sequences, nearly 9.5% of which show up once; roughly 5% is in the top ten. Material: PBMCs. The receptor set was obtained from a human donor in good health (CMV status not recorded). Some clones in this sample may be carry-over from other donors' samples.

Many counts were recorded for this clonotype. V is TRBV7-2 and J is TRBJ2-7, with unresolved D. V dropped 1 base and J dropped 2 bases, with 6 bases sitting between them. The CDR3 runs to 13 residues. Germline CDR1 and CDR2: SGHTA and FQGNSA. The CDR3 bases are TGTGCCAGCAGCTTAGAGACACCCTACGAGCAGTACTTC. It codes for CASSLETPYEQYF.

This clonotype was detected many times. The chain is built from TRBV7-2 and TRBJ2-5; D is possibly TRBD2 (5 bases). The CDR3 totals 15 residues. The germline V gene encodes CDR1 SGHTA and CDR2 FQGNSA. Between the trimmed V and J ends, which lost 1 base and 4 bases, there was a span of 13 bases. This CDR3 is CASSLGGRMRETQYF. CDR3 bases: TGTGCCAGCAGCTTAGGAGGGCGAATGAGAGAGACCCAGTACTTC.

Many counts were recorded for this clonotype. The J gene is TRBJ2-7, the V gene TRBV7-2, with D perhaps matching TRBD1 (5 bases). There are 14 residues in the CDR3. V was shortened by 4 bases and J by 5 bases, with 15 bases between the two germline ends. CDR1 and CDR2 (germline): SGHTA, FQGNSA. The CDR3 region has the DNA TGTGCCAGCAGCTCCACCTTCGACAGTAACGAGCAGTACTTC. As protein: CASSSTFDSNEQYF. Full variable domain (outside the CDR3, taken from reference TRBV7-2 and TRBJ2-7): GAGVSQSPSNKVTEKGKDVELRCDPISGHTALYWYRQSLGQGLEFLIYFQGNSAPDKSGLPSDRFSAERTGGSVSTLTIQRTQQEDSAVYLCASSSTFDSNEQYFGPGTRLTVT.

By share, this clonotype ranks as medium-sized. This chain uses TRBV7-2 with TRBJ1-3, with a possible D match to TRBD1 (6 bases). With 2 bases removed from V and 0 bases from J, the gap between germline ends came to 11 bases. This CDR3 has 16 amino acids. CDR1 SGHTA and CDR2 FQGNSA come from the germline V gene. CDR3 in amino acids: CASSLTGFSSGNTIYF. The CDR3 coding sequence is TGTGCCAGCAGCTTAACAGGGTTTTCCTCTGGAAACACCATATATTTT.